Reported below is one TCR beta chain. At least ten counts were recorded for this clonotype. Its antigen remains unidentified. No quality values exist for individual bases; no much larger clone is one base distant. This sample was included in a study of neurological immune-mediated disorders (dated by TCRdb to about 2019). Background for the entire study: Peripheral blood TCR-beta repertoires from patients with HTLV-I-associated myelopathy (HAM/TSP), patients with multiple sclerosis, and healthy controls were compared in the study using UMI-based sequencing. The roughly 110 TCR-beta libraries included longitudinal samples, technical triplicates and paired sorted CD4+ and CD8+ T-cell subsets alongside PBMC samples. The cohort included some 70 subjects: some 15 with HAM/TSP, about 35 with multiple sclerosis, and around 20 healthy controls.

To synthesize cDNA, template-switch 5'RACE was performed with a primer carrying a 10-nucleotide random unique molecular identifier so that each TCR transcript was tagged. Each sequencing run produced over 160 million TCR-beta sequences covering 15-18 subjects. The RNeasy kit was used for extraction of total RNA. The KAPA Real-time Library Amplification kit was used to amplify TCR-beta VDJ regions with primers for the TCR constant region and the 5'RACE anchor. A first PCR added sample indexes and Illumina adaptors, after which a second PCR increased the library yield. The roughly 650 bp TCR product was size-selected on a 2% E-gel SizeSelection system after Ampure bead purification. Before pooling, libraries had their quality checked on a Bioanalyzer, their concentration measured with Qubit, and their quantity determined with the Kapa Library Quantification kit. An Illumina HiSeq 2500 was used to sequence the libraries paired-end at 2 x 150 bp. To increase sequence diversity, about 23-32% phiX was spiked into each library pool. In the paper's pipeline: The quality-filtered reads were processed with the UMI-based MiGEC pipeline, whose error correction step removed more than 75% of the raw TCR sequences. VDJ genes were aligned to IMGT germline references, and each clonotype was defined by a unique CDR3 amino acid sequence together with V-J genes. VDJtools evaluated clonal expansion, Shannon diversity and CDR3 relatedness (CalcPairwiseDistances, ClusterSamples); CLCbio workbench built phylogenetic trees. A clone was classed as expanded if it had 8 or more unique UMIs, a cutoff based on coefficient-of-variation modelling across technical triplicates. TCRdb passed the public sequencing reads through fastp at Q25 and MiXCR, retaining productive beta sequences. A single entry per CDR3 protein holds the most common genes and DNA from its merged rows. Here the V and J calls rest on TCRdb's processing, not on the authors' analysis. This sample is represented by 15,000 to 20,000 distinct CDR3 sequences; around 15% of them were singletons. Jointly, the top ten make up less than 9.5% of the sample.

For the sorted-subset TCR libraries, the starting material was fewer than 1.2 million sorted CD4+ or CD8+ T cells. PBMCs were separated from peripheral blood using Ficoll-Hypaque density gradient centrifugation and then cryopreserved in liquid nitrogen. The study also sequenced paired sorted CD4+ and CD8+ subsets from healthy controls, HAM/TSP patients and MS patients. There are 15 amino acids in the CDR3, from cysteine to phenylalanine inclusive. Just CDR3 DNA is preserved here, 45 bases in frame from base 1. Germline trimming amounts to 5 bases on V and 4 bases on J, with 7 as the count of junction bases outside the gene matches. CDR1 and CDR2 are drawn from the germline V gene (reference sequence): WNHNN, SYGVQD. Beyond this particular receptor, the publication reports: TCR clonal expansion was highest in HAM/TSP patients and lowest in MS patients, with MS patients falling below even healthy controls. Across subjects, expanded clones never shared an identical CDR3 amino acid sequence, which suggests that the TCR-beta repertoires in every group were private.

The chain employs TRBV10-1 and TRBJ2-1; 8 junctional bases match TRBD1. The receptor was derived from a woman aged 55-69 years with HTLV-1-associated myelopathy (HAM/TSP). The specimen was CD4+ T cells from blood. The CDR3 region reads CASSSGTGGYNEQFF. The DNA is TGCGCCAGCAGTTCGGGGACAGGAGGGTACAATGAGCAGTTCTTC.